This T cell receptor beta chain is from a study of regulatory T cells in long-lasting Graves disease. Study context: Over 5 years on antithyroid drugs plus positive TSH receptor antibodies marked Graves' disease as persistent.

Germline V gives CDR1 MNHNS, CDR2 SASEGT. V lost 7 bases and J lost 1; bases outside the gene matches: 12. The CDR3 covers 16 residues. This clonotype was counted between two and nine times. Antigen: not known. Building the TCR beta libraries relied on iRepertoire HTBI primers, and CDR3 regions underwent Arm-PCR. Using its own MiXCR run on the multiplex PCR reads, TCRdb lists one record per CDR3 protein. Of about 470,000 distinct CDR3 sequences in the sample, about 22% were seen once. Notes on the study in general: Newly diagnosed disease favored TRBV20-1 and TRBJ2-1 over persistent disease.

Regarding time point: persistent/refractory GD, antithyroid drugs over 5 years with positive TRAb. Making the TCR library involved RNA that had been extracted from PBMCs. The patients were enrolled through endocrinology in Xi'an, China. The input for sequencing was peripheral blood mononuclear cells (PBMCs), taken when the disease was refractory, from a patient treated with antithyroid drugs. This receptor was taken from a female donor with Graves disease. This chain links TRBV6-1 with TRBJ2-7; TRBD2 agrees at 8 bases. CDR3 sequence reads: CASTRGGTPMSYEQYF. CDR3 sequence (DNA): TGTGCCAGCACCCGGGGGGGCACCCCGATGTCCTACGAGCAGTACTTC.